The text below deals with one T cell receptor beta chain. Assay: immunoSEQ multiplex PCR; the TCRdb copy retains only in-frame clones and omits some. Of some 78,000 clones listed, 80% to 90% are singletons. The sample is drawn from a study of radiation and T cells in renal cell carcinoma. Time point in this sample: blood 4 weeks post-SBRT, at nephrectomy. Treatment described: 15 Gy SBRT to primary tumor, nephrectomy 4 weeks later. The sequenced sample was blood, obtained from a patient whose treatment included radiotherapy and nephrectomy. The sequence was collected from a woman between 70 and 85 years old with renal cell carcinoma.

As DNA, the CDR3 is TGTGCCAGTAGTATAGAAGGGTTGAGCAATCAGCCCCAGCATTTT. This sequence encodes CASSIEGLSNQPQHF. The V gene is TRBV19, the J gene TRBJ1-5; D unresolved. Trimming shortened V by 0 bases and J by 1 base, and 7 bases separated the two germline ends. Germline V gene lookup returns CDR1 LNHDA and CDR2 SQIVND (reference sequence). The CDR3 totals 15 residues.